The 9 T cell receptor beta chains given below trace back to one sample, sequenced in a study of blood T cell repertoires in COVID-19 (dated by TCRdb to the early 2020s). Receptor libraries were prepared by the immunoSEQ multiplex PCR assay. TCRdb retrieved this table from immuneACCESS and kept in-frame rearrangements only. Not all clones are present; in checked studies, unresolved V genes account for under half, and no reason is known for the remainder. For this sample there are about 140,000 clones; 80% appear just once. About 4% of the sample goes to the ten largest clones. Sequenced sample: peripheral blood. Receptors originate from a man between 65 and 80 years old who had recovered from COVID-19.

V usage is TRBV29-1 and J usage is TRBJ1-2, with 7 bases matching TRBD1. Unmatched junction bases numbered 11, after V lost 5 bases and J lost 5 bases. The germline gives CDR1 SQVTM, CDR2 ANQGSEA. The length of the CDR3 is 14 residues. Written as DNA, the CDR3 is TGCAGCGTTCGAGGTCCGGGACAGAATTATGGCTACACCTTC. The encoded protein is CSVRGPGQNYGYTF.

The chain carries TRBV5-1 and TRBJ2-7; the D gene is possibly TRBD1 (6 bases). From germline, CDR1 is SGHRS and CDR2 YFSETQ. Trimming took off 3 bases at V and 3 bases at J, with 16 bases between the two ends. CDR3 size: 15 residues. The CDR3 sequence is CASSSHQTGYYEQYF. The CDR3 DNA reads TGCGCCAGCAGCTCCCACCAAACAGGGTACTACGAGCAGTACTTC.

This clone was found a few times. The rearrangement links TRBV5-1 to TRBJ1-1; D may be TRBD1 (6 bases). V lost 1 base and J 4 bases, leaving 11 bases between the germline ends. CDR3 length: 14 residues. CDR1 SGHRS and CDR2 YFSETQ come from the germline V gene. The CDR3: CASSLSAGVTEAFF. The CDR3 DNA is TGCGCCAGCAGCTTGTCCGCAGGGGTCACTGAAGCTTTCTTT.

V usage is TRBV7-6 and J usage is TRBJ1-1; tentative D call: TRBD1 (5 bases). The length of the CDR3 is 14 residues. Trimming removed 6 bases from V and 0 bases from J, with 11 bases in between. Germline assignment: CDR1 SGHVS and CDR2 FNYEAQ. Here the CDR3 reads CASRSGGMNTEAFF. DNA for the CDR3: TGTGCCAGCAGAAGTGGGGGGATGAACACTGAAGCTTTCTTT.

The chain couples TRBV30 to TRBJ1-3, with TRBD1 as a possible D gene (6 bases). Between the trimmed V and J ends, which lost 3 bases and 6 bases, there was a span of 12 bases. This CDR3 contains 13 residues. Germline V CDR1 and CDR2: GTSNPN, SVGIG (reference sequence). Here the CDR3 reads CAWRTGQINTIYF. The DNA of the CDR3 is TGTGCCTGGAGAACAGGACAGATAAACACCATATATTTT.

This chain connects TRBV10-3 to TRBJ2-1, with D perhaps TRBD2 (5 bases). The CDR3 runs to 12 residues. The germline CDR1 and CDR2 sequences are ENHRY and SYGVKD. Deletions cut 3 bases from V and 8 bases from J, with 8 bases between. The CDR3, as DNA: TGTGCCATCAGTGAAACCGGGGATGAGCAGTTCTTC. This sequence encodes CAISETGDEQFF.

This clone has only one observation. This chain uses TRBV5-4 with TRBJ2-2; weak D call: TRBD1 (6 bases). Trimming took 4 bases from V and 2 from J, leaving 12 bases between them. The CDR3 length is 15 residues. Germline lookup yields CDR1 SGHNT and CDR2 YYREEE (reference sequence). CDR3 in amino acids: CASSKTGANTGELFF. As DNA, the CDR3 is TGTGCCAGCAGCAAGACAGGCGCTAACACCGGGGAGCTGTTTTTT.

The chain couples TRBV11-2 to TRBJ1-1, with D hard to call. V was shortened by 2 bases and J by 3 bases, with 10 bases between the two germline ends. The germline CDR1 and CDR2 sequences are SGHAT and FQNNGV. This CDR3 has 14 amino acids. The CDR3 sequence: CASSLNREYTEAFF. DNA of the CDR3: TGTGCCAGCAGCTTAAATCGGGAGTACACTGAAGCTTTCTTT.

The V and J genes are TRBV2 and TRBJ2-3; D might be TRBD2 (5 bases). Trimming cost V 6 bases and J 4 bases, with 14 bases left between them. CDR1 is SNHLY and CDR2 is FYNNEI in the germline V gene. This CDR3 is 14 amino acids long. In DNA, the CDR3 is TGTGCCAGCAGGAGATCGGGGAGTGCAGATACGCAGTATTTT. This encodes CASRRSGSADTQYF.